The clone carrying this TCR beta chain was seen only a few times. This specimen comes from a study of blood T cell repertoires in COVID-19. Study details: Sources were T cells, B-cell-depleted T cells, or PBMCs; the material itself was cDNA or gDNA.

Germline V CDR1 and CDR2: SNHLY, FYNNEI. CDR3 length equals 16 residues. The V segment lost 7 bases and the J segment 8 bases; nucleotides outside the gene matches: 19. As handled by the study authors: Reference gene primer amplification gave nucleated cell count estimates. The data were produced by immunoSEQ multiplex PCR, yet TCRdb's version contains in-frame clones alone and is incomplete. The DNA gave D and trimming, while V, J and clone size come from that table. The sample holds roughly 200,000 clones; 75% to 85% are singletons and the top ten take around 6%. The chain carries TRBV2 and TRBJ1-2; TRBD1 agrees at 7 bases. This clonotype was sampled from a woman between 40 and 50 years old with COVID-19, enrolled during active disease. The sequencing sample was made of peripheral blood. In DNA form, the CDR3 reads TGTGCCAGCAATCATCGAGGACAGGATCAAGGGGGGGGCTACACCTTC. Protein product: CASNHRGQDQGGGYTF.